This T cell receptor beta chain stems from a study of CXCR3-negative and CXCR3-positive naive CD8 T cells. Regarding the study as a whole: CXCR3-negative and CXCR3-positive naive cells shared comparable TRBV-TRBJ usage, but memory cells did not.

CDR1 is SEHNR, CDR2 FQNEAQ, per germline (reference sequence). CDR3 length: 15 residues. Comments on this clonotype: The antigen remains unidentified.

Preparation of TRB cDNA libraries relied on 5' RACE carrying UMI labels. No DNA is given; TCRdb re-called the 5' RACE reads and lists each CDR3 protein once. The specimen's table records tens of thousands of distinct CDR3 sequences. This clonotype was sampled from a human donor in good health. Some clones in this sample may be carry-over from other donors' samples. The sample taken for sequencing was memory CD8+ T cells from blood. The gene calls are TRBV7-9 and TRBJ1-1; the D call of TRBD1 rests on TCRdb alone, since no DNA is present to check it. CDR3 amino acids: CASSSAPATGNEAFF.